This TCR beta chain was captured by sequencing in a study of T-cell memory formation after mild COVID-19. In TCRdb, the 5' RACE reads were re-called with MiXCR into one record per CDR3 protein. Of around 340,000 distinct CDR3 sequences in the sample, more than 20% are singletons; the top ten hold under 15%. The CDR3 consists of 12 residues. V lost 5 bases to trimming and J lost 6 bases, with 10 bases between them. Sequenced sample: PBMCs or a T cell subset sorted from them (not recorded which). The TCR comes from an adult woman who had mild COVID-19 (a few samples of this study predate the infection). Cell type and time point are not known. The chain has TRBV12-3 or TRBV12-4 and TRBJ1-1, with D possibly TRBD1 on 6 matching bases. The CDR3 region is CASSETGPEAFF. The CDR3 nucleotides read TGTGCCAGCAGTGAGACAGGACCTGAAGCTTTCTTT.